This is a list of T cell receptor beta chains from one sample in a study of metastatic and nonmetastatic thyroid tumors. Using MiXCR, TCRdb re-called clones from the PCR reads. This table holds roughly 32,000 clones, 15% to 20% found once. Sequenced: blood. These receptors were obtained from a female donor with papillary thyroid cancer or a benign thyroid nodule (not recorded which). Some clones in this sample may be carry-over from other donors' samples. Both conserved end residues are part of each CDR3. A D gene is named only where the DNA matches it firmly. Clone size is shown for a subset of rows, as once, few, many or a class of expanded clone.

j_call: TRBJ1-1
v_call: TRBV20-1
clone_size: many
d_call: -
cdr3_nt: TGCAGTGCTAGAGAGGGGGGAGGAAGGGACACTGAAGCTTTCTTT
cdr3_aa: CSAREGGGRDTEAFF

j_call: TRBJ2-1
v_call: TRBV5-6
clone_size: -
d_call: -
cdr3_nt: TGTGCCAGCAGTAGGGGGGCAGAGATCTACAATGAGCAGTTCTTC
cdr3_aa: CASSRGAEIYNEQFF

j_call: TRBJ1-1
v_call: TRBV5-1
clone_size: -
d_call: -
cdr3_nt: TGCGCCAGCAGCCCCGGACAGCCAAACACTGAAGCTTTCTTT
cdr3_aa: CASSPGQPNTEAFF

j_call: TRBJ1-1
v_call: TRBV7-2
clone_size: many
d_call: -
cdr3_nt: TGTGCCAGCAGCTTTTTAGTACGTACTGAAGCTTTCTTT
cdr3_aa: CASSFLVRTEAFF

j_call: TRBJ2-7
v_call: TRBV2
clone_size: -
d_call: -
cdr3_nt: -
cdr3_aa: CACSARGTNPYEQYF

j_call: TRBJ2-7
v_call: TRBV6-1
clone_size: few
d_call: TRBD2
cdr3_nt: TGTGCCAGCACACCCGGACTAGCGGGAGGGCCTTCCTACGAGCAGTACTTC
cdr3_aa: CASTPGLAGGPSYEQYF

j_call: TRBJ2-7
v_call: TRBV7-8
clone_size: medium-sized
d_call: TRBD2
cdr3_nt: TGTGCCAGCACCTCGCTAGCGGGAGGGTCCTACGAGCAGTACTTC
cdr3_aa: CASTSLAGGSYEQYF

j_call: TRBJ2-1
v_call: TRBV28
clone_size: few
d_call: TRBD2
cdr3_nt: TGTGCCAGCAGTTTAGGGGGGACTAGCGGTAACAATGAGCAGTTCTTC
cdr3_aa: CASSLGGTSGNNEQFF

j_call: TRBJ1-5
v_call: TRBV27
clone_size: many
d_call: -
cdr3_nt: TGTGCCAGCAGTATAACAGGAGGCAGCAATCAGCCCCAGCATTTT
cdr3_aa: CASSITGGSNQPQHF

j_call: TRBJ2-7
v_call: TRBV20-1
clone_size: -
d_call: TRBD2
cdr3_nt: TGCAGTGCTCCTACAAGCGGGAGTTTATCTTACGAGCAGTACTTC
cdr3_aa: CSAPTSGSLSYEQYF

j_call: TRBJ2-1
v_call: TRBV27
clone_size: many
d_call: TRBD2
cdr3_nt: TGTGCCAGCAGTTTGCCTAGCGGGGGGCCGACCCTTTACAATGAGCAGTTCTTC
cdr3_aa: CASSLPSGGPTLYNEQFF

j_call: TRBJ2-2
v_call: TRBV9
clone_size: many
d_call: TRBD1
cdr3_nt: TGTGCCAGCAGCGTAGGTGGGACAGGAAACACCGGGGAGCTGTTTTTT
cdr3_aa: CASSVGGTGNTGELFF

j_call: TRBJ1-2
v_call: TRBV7-9
clone_size: many
d_call: -
cdr3_nt: TGTGCCAGCAGCTTAGACAACCGGCGGGACTATGGCTACACCTTC
cdr3_aa: CASSLDNRRDYGYTF

j_call: TRBJ1-1
v_call: TRBV27
clone_size: -
d_call: -
cdr3_nt: TGTGCCAGCAAACCGGTGGAGTATCTGAACACTGTAGCTTTCTTT
cdr3_aa: CASKPVEYLNTVAFF

j_call: TRBJ2-7
v_call: TRBV7-2
clone_size: many
d_call: TRBD2
cdr3_nt: TGTGCCAGCAGCTTAGCAGCTAGCGGGGGGTACGAGCAGTACTTC
cdr3_aa: CASSLAASGGYEQYF